This T cell receptor (beta chain) derives from a study of blood T cell repertoires in COVID-19. At the level of the study: PBMCs, B-cell-depleted T cells, or T cells were the source of the cDNA or gDNA that made up the material.

CDR3 length: 15 residues. From germline, CDR1 is MDHEN and CDR2 SYDVKM. V was clipped by 6 bases and J by 9 bases; unmatched bases: 16. TCRdb's table, derived via immunoSEQ multiplex PCR, lists solely in-frame clones and lacks some. The table includes 95,000 to 130,000 clones, about nine tenths detected once. The sequence derives from a human donor with active COVID-19. The donor label of this sample is uncertain. V usage is TRBV28 and J usage is TRBJ1-2; TRBD1 agrees at 7 bases. Sequenced: peripheral blood. As DNA, the CDR3 is TGTGCCAGCAGACCCCAGACAGGGTTAATGGAAAGCTACACCTTC. Translated, it gives CASRPQTGLMESYTF.